The T cell receptor (beta chain) described here comes from a study of identical twins. Findings of the study overall: In zero-insertion analyses, partial confounding could arise from invariant MAIT and iNKT cells. Twin-shared out-of-frame alpha sequences were enriched for low generation probability.

Germline V gene data show CDR1 as SQVTM and CDR2 as ANQGSEA. V lost 3 bases to trimming and J lost 0 bases, with 9 bases between them. CDR3 length: 13 amino acids. A universal primer site came from template switching; cDNA carried unique molecular identifiers. TCRdb processed the 5' RACE reads anew with MiXCR; each CDR3 protein has one entry. The top ten hold approximately 3% of the sample, which has roughly 570,000 distinct CDR3 sequences, approximately 9.6% seen once. This clonotype has only a few counts. What it binds is unknown. These data also featured in a second study, about yellow fever vaccine responses in identical twins. That investigation notes: Twins' vaccine T cell response reportedly gave the appearance of partial convergence and partial personalization.

The origin of this receptor is a woman younger than 35 in good health. Sequenced material: PBMCs. The genes are TRBV29-1 and TRBJ2-7; D is perhaps TRBD1 (6 bases). The CDR3, as DNA: TGCAGCGTTGAGACAGGTCTCTCCTACGAGCAGTACTTC. Amino acids: CSVETGLSYEQYF.